This T cell receptor (beta chain) originates from a study of CD8 T cells in ankylosing spondylitis. TCRdb reprocessed the 5' RACE reads with MiXCR, giving one entry per CDR3 protein. The repertoire has some 290,000 distinct CDR3 sequences, 20% of them found once; the top ten carry roughly 8%. The CDR3 runs 13 residues. V lost 6 bases, J lost 1 base, and 8 bases lay in between. Per the germline V gene, CDR1 is LNHDA and CDR2 is SQIVND (reference sequence). Findings and limits, study-wide: Researchers reportedly found disease-linked clones significantly enriched in matched ankylosing spondylitis synovial fluid. For ankylosing spondylitis blood, a TCR beta motif of several highly homologous variants appeared characteristic.

As regards this clonotype: Its target is not known.

This TCR was sampled from a male donor with ankylosing spondylitis or in good health (not recorded which). The chain combines TRBV19 with TRBJ2-3; D is unclear. Sequencing input: blood, either unsorted or a sorted T cell fraction (not recorded which). The CDR3 is CASRWVGTDTQYF. CDR3 bases: TGTGCCAGTAGGTGGGTCGGCACAGATACGCAGTATTTT.